This entry describes one T cell receptor (beta chain). The sample originates from a study of CD8 T cells in Susac syndrome. An input of about 0.5 to 1 ug of RNA was subjected to reverse transcription using random hexamers. The authors amplified TCR beta CDR3 across 54 Vbeta and 13 Jbeta using immunoSEQ multiplex PCR. From the immunoSEQ multiplex PCR reads, TCRdb called clonotypes with MiXCR, one entry per CDR3 protein. The sample has 150,000 to 250,000 distinct CDR3 sequences, over 90% seen once. CDR1 and CDR2 (germline): DFQATT, SNEGSKA (reference sequence). The V and J ends lost 3 bases and 0 bases, in that order; junction bases with no gene match: 3. The CDR3 covers 15 residues.

The chain uses TRBV20-1 and TRBJ2-7, with 12 bases fitting TRBD2. The source material was CD4+ T cells from PBMCs. This TCR derives from a human donor with multiple sclerosis. The DNA for the CDR3 is TGCAGTGCTAGTCGACTAGCGGGGGTCTCCTACGAGCAGTACTTC. It yields the protein CSASRLAGVSYEQYF.